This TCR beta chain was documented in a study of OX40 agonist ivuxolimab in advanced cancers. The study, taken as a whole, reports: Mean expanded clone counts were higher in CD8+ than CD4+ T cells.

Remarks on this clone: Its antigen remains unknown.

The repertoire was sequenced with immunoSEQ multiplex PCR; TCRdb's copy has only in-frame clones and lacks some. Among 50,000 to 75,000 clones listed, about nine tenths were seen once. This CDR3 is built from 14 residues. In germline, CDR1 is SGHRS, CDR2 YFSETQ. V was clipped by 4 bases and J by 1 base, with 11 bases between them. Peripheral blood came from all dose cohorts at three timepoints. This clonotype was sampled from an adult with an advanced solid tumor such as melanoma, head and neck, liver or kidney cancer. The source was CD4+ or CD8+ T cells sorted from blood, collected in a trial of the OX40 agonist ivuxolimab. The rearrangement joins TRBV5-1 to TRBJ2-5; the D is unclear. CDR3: CASSPTAIQETQYF. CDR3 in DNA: TGCGCCAGCAGCCCTACAGCGATCCAAGAGACCCAGTACTTC.